Each of the 26 T cell receptor beta chains below was sequenced from the same sample in a study of graft-versus-host responses after intestinal transplantation. Antigens for these TCRs are unknown. The repertoire was sequenced with immunoSEQ multiplex PCR; TCRdb's copy has only in-frame clones and lacks some. The sample consists of some 92,000 clones, roughly 92% of them appearing once. The source was unstimulated CD4+ T cells sorted from spleen or lymph node cells, collected before intestinal transplant. The receptors shown here come from a human donor who received an intestinal transplant.

V and J are TRBV6-6 and TRBJ1-1; D is perhaps TRBD1 (5 bases). Germline CDR1 MNHNY, CDR2 SVGAGI (reference sequence). The CDR3 is 14 residues long. V was cut by 6 bases and J by 2 bases, with 13 bases left in between. CDR3 loop: CASRPQGDNTEAFF. Written as DNA, the CDR3 is TGTGCCAGCAGGCCCCAGGGCGATAACACTGAAGCTTTCTTT.

This clone has only one observation. In DNA, the CDR3 is TGTGCCAGCAGCTTAAGTTGGACCTCTGGAAACACCATATATTTT. Its translation is CASSLSWTSGNTIYF. V is TRBV7-2 and J is TRBJ1-3; no definite D call. Trimming pared 2 bases from V and 0 bases from J, leaving 8 bases between. The CDR3 consists of 15 residues. Germline CDR1 reads SGHTA; CDR2 reads FQGNSA.

The rearrangement links TRBV7-9 to TRBJ2-3; no definite D call. There are 12 residues in the CDR3. Trimming shortened V by 1 base and J by 6 bases, and 5 bases separated the two germline ends. In germline, CDR1 is SEHNR, CDR2 FQNEAQ (reference sequence). CDR3 nucleotides: TGTGCCAGCAGCTTAGTGTTCGATACGCAGTATTTT. It encodes CASSLVFDTQYF.

The chain uses TRBV18 and TRBJ2-7, with D possibly being TRBD1 (6 bases). The V gene's germline CDR1 is KGHSH and CDR2 LQKENI. V was pared by 5 bases and J by 3 bases, with 11 bases between. The CDR3 contains 13 residues. The CDR3 reads CASSGGVLYEQYF. The CDR3 bases are TGTGCCAGCTCAGGGGGCGTTCTCTACGAGCAGTACTTC.

The V gene is TRBV7-9, the J gene TRBJ2-7; D is unclear. V was clipped by 5 bases and J by 0 bases, with 14 bases between them. CDR3 length: 15 residues. In germline, CDR1 is SEHNR, CDR2 FQNEAQ (reference sequence). For the CDR3, the DNA is TGTGCCAGCAGCACCCGACACGTTGGCTCCTACGAGCAGTACTTC. As protein: CASSTRHVGSYEQYF.

The V call is TRBV27, the J call TRBJ2-1; 10 bases are a match to TRBD2. The CDR3 contains 16 residues. The V segment lost 7 bases and the J segment 3 bases; nucleotides outside the gene matches: 9. Looked up from germline, CDR1 is MNHEY and CDR2 is SMNVEV (reference sequence). CDR3 sequence (DNA): TGTGCCAGCACCGCACTGACTAGCGGGTACTACAATGAGCAGTTCTTC. Translating gives CASTALTSGYYNEQFF.

This clone was detected only once. The chain joins TRBV27 to TRBJ1-2; 7 bases map to TRBD1. Trimming took 1 base from V and 3 from J; bases not matched to a gene: 17. The CDR3 sequence is 19 residues long. CDR1 and CDR2 from the germline V gene are MNHEY and SMNVEV (reference sequence). The CDR3 DNA sequence: TGTGCCAGCAGTTTATGGGGGCCCGTAGGAGGGGGCCGGTACTATGGCTACACCTTC. This codes for CASSLWGPVGGGRYYGYTF.

This clone was seen a single time. The CDR3 nucleotides are TGTGCCTGGAGTGTAACAGGGGATATCACCGGGGAGCTGTTTTTT. This translates into CAWSVTGDITGELFF. The J gene is TRBJ2-2, the V gene TRBV30; 7 nucleotides align to TRBD1. J lost 4 bases, V lost 0 bases, and 5 bases had no gene match. The CDR3 contains 15 residues. Germline V gene data show CDR1 as GTSNPN and CDR2 as SVGIG (reference sequence).

The chain uses TRBV15 and TRBJ2-1, with D hard to call. Germline CDR1 is LNHNV and CDR2 is YYDKDF (reference sequence). The V end was cut by 0 bases, the J end by 10 bases, with 13 bases between. The length of the CDR3 is 14 residues. CDR3 DNA sequence: TGTGCCACCAGCAGAGATTGGTCCGAGTGGGAGCAGTTCTTC. It specifies CATSRDWSEWEQFF.

This chain joins TRBV18 and TRBJ2-2; no clear D gene. The V end lost 3 bases, the J end lost 0 bases, and 5 bases lay between the germline ends. Germline-derived CDR1 and CDR2 are KGHSH and LQKENI. CDR3 length equals 14 residues. The CDR3 loop reads CASSPTTNTGELFF. CDR3 nucleotides: TGTGCCAGCTCACCGACGACGAACACCGGGGAGCTGTTTTTT. The entire variable domain, with the rest obtained from reference TRBV18 and TRBJ2-2, is as follows: NAGVMQNPRHLVRRRGQEARLRCSPMKGHSHVYWYRQLPEEGLKFMVYLQKENIIDESGMPKERFSAEFPKEGPSILRIQQVVRGDSAAYFCASSPTTNTGELFFGEGSRLTVL.

CDR3 coding DNA: TGCGCCAGCAGCCTAACGGGACCTTACCAAGAGACCCAGTACTTC. Residues: CASSLTGPYQETQYF. The V and J genes are TRBV5-1 and TRBJ2-5; the D call may be TRBD1 or TRBD2 (5 bases each). V lost 4 bases and J lost 0, with 13 bases in between. CDR3 size: 15 residues. CDR1 SGHRS and CDR2 YFSETQ come from the germline V gene.

This rearrangement joins TRBV28 to TRBJ2-5; 8 positions match TRBD1. In germline, CDR1 is MDHEN, CDR2 SYDVKM. The CDR3 spans 16 residues. Trimming removed 5 bases from V and 3 bases from J; junction bases left unmatched: 11. The CDR3 DNA reads as TGTGCCAGCAGTCCCGGGGACAGGAGGAGGAAAGAGACCCAGTACTTC. Translating gives CASSPGDRRRKETQYF. Drawing the rest from reference TRBV28 and TRBJ2-5, the complete variable domain is DVKVTQSSRYLVKRTGEKVFLECVQDMDHENMFWYRQDPGLGLRLIYFSYDVKMKEKGDIPEGYSVSREKKERFSLILESASTNQTSMYLCASSPGDRRRKETQYFGPGTRLLVL.

This chain links TRBV27 with TRBJ2-7; possible D gene TRBD1, 6 bases. Between the trimmed V and J ends, which lost 5 bases and 2 bases, there was a span of 10 bases. The length of the CDR3 is 13 residues. Germline assignment: CDR1 MNHEY and CDR2 SMNVEV (reference sequence). This CDR3 reads CASSPHRAYEQYF. CDR3 DNA sequence: TGTGCCAGCAGTCCCCACAGGGCCTACGAGCAGTACTTC.

V usage is TRBV19 and J usage is TRBJ1-5; 7 positions agree with TRBD1. V was pared by 2 bases and J by 4 bases, with 2 bases of the junction left unmatched. This CDR3 is 14 amino acids long. Germline values: CDR1 LNHDA, CDR2 SQIVND (reference sequence). The CDR3 loop is CASSIQGGNQPQHF. Written as DNA, the CDR3 is TGTGCCAGTAGTATACAGGGGGGAAATCAGCCCCAGCATTTT.

The chain combines TRBV5-1 with TRBJ1-1, with D possibly TRBD1 on 5 matching bases. The germline V and J ends were trimmed by 0 bases and 7 bases, with 16 bases remaining between them. The CDR3 runs to 15 residues. The germline V gene encodes CDR1 SGHRS and CDR2 YFSETQ. The chain's CDR3 is CASSLARGGVGEAFF. The CDR3 DNA sequence: TGCGCCAGCAGCTTGGCCCGTGGAGGGGTGGGTGAAGCTTTCTTT.

This clone is a singleton in its sample. The chain joins TRBV5-1 to TRBJ1-3; tentatively, D is TRBD1 (5 bases). V gave up 4 bases and J gave up 4 bases, with 6 bases separating them. The CDR3 sequence is 12 residues long. Germline loops: CDR1 SGHRS, CDR2 YFSETQ. CDR3 DNA sequence: TGCGCCAGCAGCGCAGGGGGAAACACCATATATTTT. Protein product: CASSAGGNTIYF.

The chain joins TRBV29-1 to TRBJ2-7, with 8 positions matching TRBD2. Looked up from germline, CDR1 is SQVTM and CDR2 is ANQGSEA. V trimming: 4 bases; J trimming: 5 bases; junction bases outside the gene matches: 4. This CDR3 has 12 amino acids. In DNA form, the CDR3 reads TGCAGCGTTGGACTAGCGTGGAACGAGCAGTACTTC. Translating gives CSVGLAWNEQYF.

The chain is built from TRBV29-1 and TRBJ2-7; the D is unclear. V lost 6 bases, J lost 3 bases, and 15 bases lay in between. The germline V gene has CDR1 SQVTM and CDR2 ANQGSEA. The CDR3 sequence is 13 residues long. Here the CDR3 reads CSVITGPIYEQYF. CDR3 sequence (DNA): TGCAGCGTAATAACGGGCCCAATCTACGAGCAGTACTTC.

The chain uses TRBV19 and TRBJ1-5, with 7 bases fitting TRBD1. V was clipped by 7 bases and J by 5 bases; unmatched bases: 5. From germline, CDR1 is LNHDA and CDR2 SQIVND (reference sequence). The CDR3 sequence is 13 residues long. The CDR3 coding sequence is TGTGCCAGTACCTATGGGACAGATCAGCCCCAGCATTTT. Its protein is CASTYGTDQPQHF. Complete variable domain (other parts from reference TRBV19 and TRBJ1-5): DGGITQSPKYLFRKEGQNVTLSCEQNLNHDAMYWYRQDPGQGLRLIYYSQIVNDFQKGDIAEGYSVSREKKESFPLTVTSAQKNPTAFYLCASTYGTDQPQHFGDGTRLSIL.

This chain links TRBV5-6 with TRBJ2-5; no clear D. The ends were cut back, 4 bases at V and 7 bases at J, with 8 bases in the middle. The CDR3 is made up of 11 amino acids. Germline CDR1 and CDR2: SGHDT and YYEEEE. The CDR3 is CASSLGVTQYF. CDR3 coding DNA: TGTGCCAGCAGCCTTGGGGTGACCCAGTACTTC.

This sequence joins TRBV6-1 and TRBJ2-2; TRBD2 matches at 9 bases. V shed 4 bases and J 1 base; nucleotides not matched to a gene: 1. Germline lookup yields CDR1 MNHNS and CDR2 SASEGT. The CDR3 loop spans 15 amino acids. CDR3 in DNA: TGTGCCAGCAGTGCTAGCGGGAAGAACACCGGGGAGCTGTTTTTT. Protein: CASSASGKNTGELFF.

The V and J genes are TRBV5-5 and TRBJ1-5; no definite D call. V was cut by 2 bases and J by 0 bases, with 6 bases left in between. Germline CDR1 and CDR2: SGHKS and YYEKEE (reference sequence). The CDR3 is 14 amino acids. The CDR3 coding sequence is TGTGCCAGCAGCTTAAGGATTAGCAATCAGCCCCAGCATTTT. Amino acids: CASSLRISNQPQHF.

The J gene is TRBJ2-5, the V gene TRBV10-3, with TRBD2 as a possible D gene (5 bases). Germline lookup yields CDR1 ENHRY and CDR2 SYGVKD. Trimming left V 4 bases short and J 2 bases short, with 8 bases between. The CDR3 covers 13 residues. CDR3 residues: CAISGRLQETQYF. CDR3 nucleotides: TGTGCCATCAGTGGACGACTACAAGAGACCCAGTACTTC.

V is TRBV7-9 and J is TRBJ2-1, with TRBD2 identical over 13 bases. Losses at the gene ends were 4 bases for V and 0 bases for J; bases not matched to a gene: 3. This CDR3 has 17 amino acids. Germline loops: CDR1 SEHNR, CDR2 FQNEAQ (reference sequence). The CDR3 DNA sequence: TGTGCCAGCAGCTACGGACTAGCGGGAGCCTCCTACAATGAGCAGTTCTTC. It codes for CASSYGLAGASYNEQFF.

Comments on this clone: Other DNA sequences in this specimen translate into the identical CDR3. J is TRBJ2-3 and V is TRBV9, with 9 bases lining up with TRBD1. The CDR3 sequence is 16 residues long. The V segment lost 2 bases and the J segment 3 bases; nucleotides outside the gene matches: 7. CDR1 and CDR2 (germline): SGDLS, YYNGEE. CDR3 sequence reads: CASSVVFGTGTDTQYF. CDR3 in DNA: TGTGCCAGCAGCGTCGTCTTCGGGACAGGGACAGATACGCAGTATTTT. The complete variable domain, with remaining parts taken from reference TRBV9 and TRBJ2-3, reads DSGVTQTPKHLITATGQRVTLRCSPRSGDLSVYWYQQSLDQGLQFLIQYYNGEERAKGNILERFSAQQFPDLHSELNLSSLELGDSALYFCASSVVFGTGTDTQYFGPGTRLTVL.

The rearrangement joins TRBV25-1 to TRBJ1-2; D uncertain. This CDR3 comprises 12 residues. V lost 3 bases and J 4 bases, leaving 6 bases between the germline ends. CDR1 and CDR2 (germline): MGHDK, SYGVNS. CDR3 in amino acids: CASSDLGYGYTF. CDR3 bases: TGTGCCAGCAGTGACCTGGGCTATGGCTACACCTTC.